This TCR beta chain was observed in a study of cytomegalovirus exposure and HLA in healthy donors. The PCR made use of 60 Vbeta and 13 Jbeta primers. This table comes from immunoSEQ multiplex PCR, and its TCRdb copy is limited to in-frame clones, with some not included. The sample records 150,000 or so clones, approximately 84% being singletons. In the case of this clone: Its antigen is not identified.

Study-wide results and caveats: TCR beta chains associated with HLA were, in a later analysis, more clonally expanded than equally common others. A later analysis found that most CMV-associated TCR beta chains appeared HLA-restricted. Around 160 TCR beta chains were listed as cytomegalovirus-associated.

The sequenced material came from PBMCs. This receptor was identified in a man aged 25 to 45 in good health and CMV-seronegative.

The CDR3 coding sequence is TGTGCCAGCAGCTCCCGGGACACTAACTATGGCTACACCTTC. This gives the protein CASSSRDTNYGYTF. J is TRBJ1-2 and V is TRBV7-9; D might be TRBD1 (6 bases). The CDR3 length is 14 residues. Germline lookup yields CDR1 SEHNR and CDR2 FQNEAQ (reference sequence). The ends were cut back, 4 bases at V and 0 bases at J, with 9 bases in the middle.